The 23 T cell receptor beta chains given below trace back to one sample, sequenced in a study of cytomegalovirus exposure and HLA in healthy donors (TCRdb year 2017). The library was made by the immunoSEQ multiplex PCR assay. TCRdb's version of the immuneACCESS table is confined to in-frame rearrangements and falls short of the full clone set. An unresolved V gene accounts for under half of the shortfall where checked; the remainder is of unknown origin. A total of around 200,000 clones appear in this sample, approximately 83% of them only once. The ten largest clonotypes hold 2.5% to 3% of the sample. Sequencing used PBMCs. The receptors originated from a woman under 30 in good health and CMV-seropositive.

This clone was counted many times. The chain links TRBV2 to TRBJ1-4; D is unresolved. This CDR3 region has 14 residues. CDR1 and CDR2 (germline): SNHLY, FYNNEI. Trimming took off 6 bases at V and 0 bases at J, with 8 bases between the two ends. CDR3 DNA sequence: TGTGCCAGCAGACAACAGTCAACTAATGAAAAACTGTTTTTT. Its translation is CASRQQSTNEKLFF.

This clone was picked up one time. The chain recombines TRBV6-5 with TRBJ1-1, with 7 bases that match TRBD1. The CDR3 consists of 16 residues. Germline V lookup: CDR1 MNHEY, CDR2 SVGAGI. J was trimmed by 1 base and V by 2 bases; bases with no gene match: 7. CDR3 nucleotides: TGTGCCAGCAGTTACCTTTCCACAGGGGAGAACACTGAAGCTTTCTTT. Residues: CASSYLSTGENTEAFF.

This clone was recorded once. The rearrangement uses TRBV10-3 and TRBJ2-1, with a possible D match to TRBD1 (5 bases). Trimming cost V 8 bases and J 4 bases, with 12 bases left between them. CDR1 is ENHRY, CDR2 SYGVKD, per germline. This CDR3 contains 13 residues. CDR3 loop: CAIHGAGYNEQFF. The CDR3 coding sequence is TGTGCCATCCATGGGGCCGGTTACAATGAGCAGTTCTTC.

The chain has TRBV9 and TRBJ2-5, with a weak D call TRBD2 (5 bases). The V end was cut by 2 bases, the J end by 2 bases, with 13 bases between. This CDR3 is 15 amino acids long. Germline CDR1 reads SGDLS; CDR2 reads YYNGEE. This CDR3 is CASSVGGGRQETQYF. In nucleotides, the CDR3 is TGTGCCAGCAGCGTTGGAGGCGGGCGGCAAGAGACCCAGTACTTC.

This chain links TRBV7-3 with TRBJ2-3; the D is unclear. Trimming removed 5 bases at V and 5 bases at J, with 11 bases between. There are 13 residues in the CDR3. Germline CDR1 is SGHTA and CDR2 is FQGTGA. CDR3: CASSPPGRDTQYF. The DNA for the CDR3 is TGTGCCAGCAGCCCCCCCGGTAGAGATACGCAGTATTTT.

The V call is TRBV7-9, the J call TRBJ2-7; the D is unclear. V lost 4 bases, J lost 2 bases, and 6 bases lay in between. This CDR3 contains 12 residues. CDR1 and CDR2 from the germline V gene are SEHNR and FQNEAQ (reference sequence). The chain's CDR3 is CASSYGPYEQYF. Written as DNA, the CDR3 is TGTGCCAGCAGCTACGGTCCCTACGAGCAGTACTTC.

J is TRBJ2-3 and V is TRBV7-2; the D gene is possibly TRBD2 (5 bases). The germline CDR1 and CDR2 sequences are SGHTA and FQGNSA. The CDR3 is 16 residues long. The V gene lost 5 bases and the J gene lost 2 bases, with 17 bases spanning the gap. The CDR3 DNA follows: TGTGCCAGCAGCCGAGCGAGCGGCCCACACACAGATACGCAGTATTTT. It translates to CASSRASGPHTDTQYF. Using reference TRBV7-2 and TRBJ2-3 for the parts outside the CDR3, the full variable domain is GAGVSQSPSNKVTEKGKDVELRCDPISGHTALYWYRQSLGQGLEFLIYFQGNSAPDKSGLPSDRFSAERTGGSVSTLTIQRTQQEDSAVYLCASSRASGPHTDTQYFGPGTRLTVL.

The V call is TRBV15, the J call TRBJ1-3; D perhaps matches TRBD1 (5 bases). The CDR3 runs to 15 residues. Trimming stripped 2 bases from V and 2 bases from J, with 10 bases between. Per the germline V gene, CDR1 is LNHNV and CDR2 is YYDKDF (reference sequence). CDR3 residues: CATSRSGTPGNTIYF. The CDR3 nucleotides are TGTGCCACCAGCAGAAGCGGGACGCCTGGAAACACCATATATTTT.

The DNA of the CDR3 is TGCAGCGTTGAAACAGGGGGCCCAGGGAAACTGTTTTTT. Its protein product is CSVETGGPGKLFF. The V call is TRBV29-1, the J call TRBJ1-4, with TRBD1 matching over 9 bases. CDR3 size: 13 residues. Trimming at V came to 2 bases and at J to 11 bases, leaving 6 bases not matched to a gene. The germline V gene has CDR1 SQVTM and CDR2 ANQGSEA.

The V gene is TRBV11-1, the J gene TRBJ1-4, with 9 bases matching TRBD1. CDR3 length: 15 residues. Germline assignment: CDR1 SGHAT and CDR2 FQDESV (reference sequence). With V trimmed by 4 bases and J by 8 bases, 8 bases remained unmatched. The CDR3: CASSSGGQGREKLFF. For the CDR3, the DNA is TGTGCCAGCAGCTCCGGAGGACAGGGGAGAGAAAAACTGTTTTTT.

The rearrangement joins TRBV23-1 to TRBJ2-1; 11 nucleotides match TRBD1. TRBV23-1 is identified as an open reading frame with a role that is uncertain. This CDR3 is 17 amino acids long. The V gene end was trimmed by 3 bases and the J gene end by 5 bases; junction bases not matched to a gene: 9. CDR3 nucleotide sequence: TGCGCCAGCAGTCATTGGGTTGGGACAGGGGGTCACAATGAGCAGTTCTTC. Protein sequence: CASSHWVGTGGHNEQFF.

V usage is TRBV19 and J usage is TRBJ1-3; D is unresolved. The V end was cut by 3 bases, the J end by 2 bases, with 8 bases between. CDR3 size: 14 residues. Germline V gene sequence: CDR1 LNHDA, CDR2 SQIVND (reference sequence). The CDR3 bases are TGTGCCAGTAGTATTCGGTCGACTGGAAACACCATATATTTT. This codes for CASSIRSTGNTIYF.

J is TRBJ2-3 and V is TRBV19; D uncertain. The ends were cut back, 3 bases at V and 3 bases at J, with 10 bases in the middle. The CDR3 length is 14 residues. The germline V gene has CDR1 LNHDA and CDR2 SQIVND (reference sequence). CDR3 amino acids: CASSIQTPTDTQYF. For the CDR3, the DNA is TGTGCCAGTAGTATTCAGACTCCAACAGATACGCAGTATTTT. Drawing the rest from reference TRBV19 and TRBJ2-3, the complete variable domain is DGGITQSPKYLFRKEGQNVTLSCEQNLNHDAMYWYRQDPGQGLRLIYYSQIVNDFQKGDIAEGYSVSREKKESFPLTVTSAQKNPTAFYLCASSIQTPTDTQYFGPGTRLTVL.

This clone was seen a few times. The chain employs TRBV6-1 and TRBJ1-6; D gene unclear. Trimming took off 8 bases at V and 8 bases at J, with 13 bases between the two ends. The CDR3 has 13 amino acids. CDR1 is MNHNS, CDR2 SASEGT, per germline. The CDR3 reads CASVTSSYSPLHF. The CDR3 bases are TGTGCCAGCGTCACGTCTAGTTATTCACCCCTCCACTTT.

The genes are TRBV28 and TRBJ1-4; 9 nucleotides agree with TRBD1. J lost 8 bases, V lost 5 bases, and 15 bases had no gene match. The CDR3 consists of 17 residues. Germline V gives CDR1 MDHEN, CDR2 SYDVKM. The CDR3: CASSPGSSQGAQEKLFF. CDR3 sequence (DNA): TGTGCCAGCAGTCCCGGTTCTTCACAGGGGGCTCAAGAAAAACTGTTTTTT.

V is TRBV29-1 and J is TRBJ2-1; no firm D call. Trimming stripped 5 bases from V and 8 bases from J, with 13 bases between. The CDR3 totals 12 residues. Germline V gene lookup returns CDR1 SQVTM and CDR2 ANQGSEA. CDR3 DNA: TGCAGCGTTTGTAATAGCTTCCATGAGCAGTTCTTC. It codes for CSVCNSFHEQFF.

This chain joins TRBV6-5 and TRBJ1-1; D not resolved. CDR1 and CDR2 from the germline V gene are MNHEY and SVGAGI. V lost 3 bases to trimming and J lost 4 bases, with 9 bases between them. The CDR3 consists of 13 residues. Written as DNA, the CDR3 is TGTGCCAGCAGTTATGAGGGAGGCACTGAAGCTTTCTTT. Residues: CASSYEGGTEAFF.

This clone was found once. V gene TRBV18 combines with J gene TRBJ2-4, with TRBD2 matching 7 bases. The CDR3 loop spans 14 amino acids. With V trimmed by 0 bases and J by 7 bases, 3 bases remained unmatched. Germline V CDR1 and CDR2: KGHSH, LQKENI. The CDR3 sequence: CASSPPAGVNIQYF. CDR3 nucleotide sequence: TGTGCCAGCTCACCACCGGCGGGGGTGAACATTCAGTACTTC. Full variable domain (missing parts from reference TRBV18 and TRBJ2-4): NAGVMQNPRHLVRRRGQEARLRCSPMKGHSHVYWYRQLPEEGLKFMVYLQKENIIDESGMPKERFSAEFPKEGPSILRIQQVVRGDSAAYFCASSPPAGVNIQYFGAGTRLSVL.

The CDR3 here is CASGPWGGLYEQYF. The CDR3 DNA is TGTGCTAGTGGCCCCTGGGGGGGGCTGTACGAGCAGTACTTC. The chain joins TRBV12-5 to TRBJ2-7, with TRBD2 as a possible D gene (7 bases). In germline, CDR1 is LGHNT, CDR2 FRNRAP. Trimming cost V 6 bases and J 4 bases, with 16 bases left between them. This CDR3 is built from 14 residues.

The V and J genes are TRBV6-5 and TRBJ1-1, with D tentatively TRBD1 (6 bases). Germline V lookup: CDR1 MNHEY, CDR2 SVGAGI. The CDR3 is 13 amino acids. The V end lost 5 bases, the J end lost 3 bases, and 10 bases lay between the germline ends. The CDR3 DNA is TGTGCCAGCAGTCAAACAGGGTACACTGAAGCTTTCTTT. This translates into CASSQTGYTEAFF.

The genes are TRBV7-8 and TRBJ2-7; 7 nucleotides align to TRBD1. Germline V gene data show CDR1 as SGHVS and CDR2 as FQNEAQ. V shed 4 bases and J 7 bases; nucleotides not matched to a gene: 13. This CDR3 contains 15 residues. CDR3 sequence reads: CASSSVQGPIGEQYF. CDR3 nucleotides: TGTGCCAGCAGCTCGGTACAGGGGCCCATCGGTGAGCAGTACTTC. The entire variable domain, with the rest obtained from reference TRBV7-8 and TRBJ2-7, is as follows: GAGVSQSPRYKVAKRGQDVALRCDPISGHVSLFWYQQALGQGPEFLTYFQNEAQLDKSGLPSDRFFAERPEGSVSTLKIQRTQQEDSAVYLCASSSVQGPIGEQYFGPGTRLTVT.

This clone was recorded only once. The V gene is TRBV6-6, the J gene TRBJ2-1; the D gene is possibly TRBD2 (6 bases). Germline CDR1 and CDR2: MNHNY and SVGAGI (reference sequence). Trimming stripped 5 bases from V and 8 bases from J, with 16 bases between. This CDR3 is 14 amino acids long. The CDR3 sequence: CASSTSTRMYEQFF. In DNA form, the CDR3 reads TGTGCCAGCAGTACCTCGACTAGGATGTATGAGCAGTTCTTC.

This clone was seen a single time. The chain uses TRBV7-9 and TRBJ1-5, with unresolved D. Germline assignment: CDR1 SEHNR and CDR2 FQNEAQ (reference sequence). This CDR3 is 13 amino acids long. V was pared by 3 bases and J by 13 bases, with 16 bases between. The CDR3 nucleotides read TGTGCCAGCAGCTTTACAGAGGTGGGAGGGCAGCATTTT. Translation: CASSFTEVGGQHF. Supplemented by reference TRBV7-9 and TRBJ1-5, the full variable domain reads DTGVSQNPRHKITKRGQNVTFRCDPISEHNRLYWYRQTLGQGPEFLTYFQNEAQLEKSRLLSDRFSAERPKGSFSTLEIQRTEQGDSAMYLCASSFTEVGGQHFGDGTRLSIL.